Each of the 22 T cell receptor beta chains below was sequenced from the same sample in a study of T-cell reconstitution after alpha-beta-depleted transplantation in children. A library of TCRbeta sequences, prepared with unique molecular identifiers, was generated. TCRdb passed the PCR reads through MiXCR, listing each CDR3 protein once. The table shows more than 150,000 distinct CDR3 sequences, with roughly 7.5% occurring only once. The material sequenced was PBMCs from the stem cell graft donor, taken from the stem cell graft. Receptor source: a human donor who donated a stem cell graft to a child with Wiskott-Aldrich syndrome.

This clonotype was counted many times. CDR3 in amino acids: CASSYSKSGQSYEQYF. DNA for the CDR3: TGTGCCAGCAGTTACTCGAAATCGGGGCAGTCCTACGAGCAGTACTTC. The chain links TRBV6-5 to TRBJ2-7; the D call may be TRBD1 or TRBD2 (5 bases each). Deletions cut 0 bases from V and 1 base from J, with 13 bases between. The CDR3 is made up of 16 amino acids. Germline V gene lookup returns CDR1 MNHEY and CDR2 SVGAGI.

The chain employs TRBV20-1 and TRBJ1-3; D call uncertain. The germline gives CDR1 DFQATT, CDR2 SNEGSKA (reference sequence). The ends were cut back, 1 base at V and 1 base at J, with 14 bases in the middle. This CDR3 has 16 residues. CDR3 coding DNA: TGCAGTGCTAGAGTCTCGGACCGCGATTCTGGAAACACCATATATTTT. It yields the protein CSARVSDRDSGNTIYF.

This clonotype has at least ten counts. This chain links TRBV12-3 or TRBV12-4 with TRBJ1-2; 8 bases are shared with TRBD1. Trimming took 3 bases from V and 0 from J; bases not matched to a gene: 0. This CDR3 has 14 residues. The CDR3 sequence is CASSLGQANYGYTF. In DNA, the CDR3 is TGTGCCAGCAGTTTGGGACAGGCTAACTATGGCTACACCTTC.

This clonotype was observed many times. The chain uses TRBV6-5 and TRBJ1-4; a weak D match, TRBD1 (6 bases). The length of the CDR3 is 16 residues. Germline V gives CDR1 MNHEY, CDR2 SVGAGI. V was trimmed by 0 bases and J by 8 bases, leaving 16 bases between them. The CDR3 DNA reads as TGTGCCAGCAGTTACTCGATGACAGGATTTGGGGAAAAACTGTTTTTT. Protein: CASSYSMTGFGEKLFF.

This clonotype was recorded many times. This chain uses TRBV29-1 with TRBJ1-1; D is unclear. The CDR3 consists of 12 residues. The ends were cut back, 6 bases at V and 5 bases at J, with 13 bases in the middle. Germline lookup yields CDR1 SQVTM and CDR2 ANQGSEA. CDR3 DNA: TGCAGCGTGGTAGGGCAAGGAACTGAAGCTTTCTTT. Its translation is CSVVGQGTEAFF.

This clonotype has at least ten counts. CDR3 in amino acids: CSARQDTYSYEQYF. CDR3 DNA sequence: TGCAGTGCTAGGCAGGACACCTACTCCTACGAGCAGTACTTC. The chain recombines TRBV20-1 with TRBJ2-7; D may be TRBD1 (5 bases). Trimming stripped 3 bases from V and 0 bases from J, with 12 bases between. This CDR3 has 14 residues. Germline V gives CDR1 DFQATT, CDR2 SNEGSKA (reference sequence).

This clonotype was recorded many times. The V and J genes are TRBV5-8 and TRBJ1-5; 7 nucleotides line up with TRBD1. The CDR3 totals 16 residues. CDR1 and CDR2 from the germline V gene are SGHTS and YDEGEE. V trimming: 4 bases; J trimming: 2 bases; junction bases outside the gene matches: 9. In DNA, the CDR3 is TGTGCCAGCAGCACCGAACAGGGGTTGGGCAATCAGCCCCAGCATTTT. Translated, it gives CASSTEQGLGNQPQHF.

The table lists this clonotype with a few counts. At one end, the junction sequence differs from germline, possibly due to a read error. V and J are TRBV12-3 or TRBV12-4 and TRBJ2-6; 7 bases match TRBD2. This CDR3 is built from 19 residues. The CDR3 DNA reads TGTGCCTGCAGTCTTAACGGGGAGGGTTTATCGTCTGGGGCCAACGTCCTGACTTTC. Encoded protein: CACSLNGEGLSSGANVLTF.

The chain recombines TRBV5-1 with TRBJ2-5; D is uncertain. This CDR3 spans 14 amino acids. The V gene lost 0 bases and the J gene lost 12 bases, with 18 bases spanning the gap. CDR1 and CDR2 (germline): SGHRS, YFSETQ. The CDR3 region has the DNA TGCGCCAGCAGCTTGGGGCAGGCCCCCGGATTGGAGTACTTC. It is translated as CASSLGQAPGLEYF.

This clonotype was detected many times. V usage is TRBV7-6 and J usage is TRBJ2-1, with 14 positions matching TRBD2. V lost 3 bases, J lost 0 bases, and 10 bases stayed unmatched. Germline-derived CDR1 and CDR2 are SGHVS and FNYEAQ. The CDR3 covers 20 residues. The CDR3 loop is CASSLTSGGANPTSYNEQFF. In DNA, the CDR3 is TGTGCCAGCAGCTTGACTAGCGGGGGGGCTAATCCCACCTCCTACAATGAGCAGTTCTTC.

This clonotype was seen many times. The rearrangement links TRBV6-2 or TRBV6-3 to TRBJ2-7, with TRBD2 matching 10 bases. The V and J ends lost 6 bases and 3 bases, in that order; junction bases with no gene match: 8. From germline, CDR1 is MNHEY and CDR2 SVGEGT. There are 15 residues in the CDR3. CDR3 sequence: CASSPLAGVRYEQYF. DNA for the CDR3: TGTGCCAGCAGCCCTCTAGCGGGAGTTCGCTACGAGCAGTACTTC.

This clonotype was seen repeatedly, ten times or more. The CDR3, as DNA: TGTGCCAGCAGCACCGGGCCAACGAGGTGGGGCTACACCTTC. Protein sequence: CASSTGPTRWGYTF. V usage is TRBV12-3 or TRBV12-4 and J usage is TRBJ1-2; unclear D gene. The CDR3 runs to 14 residues. V was clipped by 6 bases and J by 8 bases, with 19 bases between them.

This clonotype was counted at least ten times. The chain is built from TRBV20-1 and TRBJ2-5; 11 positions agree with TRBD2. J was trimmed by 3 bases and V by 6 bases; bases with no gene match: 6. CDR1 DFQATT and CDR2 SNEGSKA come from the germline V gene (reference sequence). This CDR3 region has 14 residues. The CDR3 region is CSARLAGPKETQYF. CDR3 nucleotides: TGCAGTGCGAGACTAGCGGGACCCAAAGAGACCCAGTACTTC.

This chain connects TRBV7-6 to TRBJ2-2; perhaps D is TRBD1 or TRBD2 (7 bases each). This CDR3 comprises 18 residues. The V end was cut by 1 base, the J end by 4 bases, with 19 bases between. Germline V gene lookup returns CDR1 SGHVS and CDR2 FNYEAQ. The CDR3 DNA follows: TGTGCCAGCAGCTTAGAACCCCAGGGGGGGGCGACCACCGGGGAGCTGTTTTTT. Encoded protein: CASSLEPQGGATTGELFF.

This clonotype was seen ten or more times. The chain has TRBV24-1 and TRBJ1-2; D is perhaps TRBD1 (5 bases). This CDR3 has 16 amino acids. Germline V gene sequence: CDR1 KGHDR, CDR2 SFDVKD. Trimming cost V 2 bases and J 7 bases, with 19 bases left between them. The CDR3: CATSDSTFRGSRGYTF. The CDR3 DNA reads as TGTGCCACCAGTGATTCAACATTCCGGGGGTCTCGTGGCTACACCTTC.

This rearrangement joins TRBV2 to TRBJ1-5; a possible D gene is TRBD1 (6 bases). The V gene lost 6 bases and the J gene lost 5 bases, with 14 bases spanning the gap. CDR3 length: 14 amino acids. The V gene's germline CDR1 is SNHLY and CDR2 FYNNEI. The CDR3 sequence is CASRARGGHQPQHF. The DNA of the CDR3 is TGTGCCAGCAGAGCCAGAGGGGGACATCAGCCCCAGCATTTT.

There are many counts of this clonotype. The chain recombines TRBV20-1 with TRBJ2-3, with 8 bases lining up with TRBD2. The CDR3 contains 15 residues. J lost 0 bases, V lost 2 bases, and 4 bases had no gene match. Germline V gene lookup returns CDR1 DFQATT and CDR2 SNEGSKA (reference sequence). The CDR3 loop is CSARTSGLSTDTQYF. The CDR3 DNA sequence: TGCAGTGCTAGAACTAGCGGACTTAGCACAGATACGCAGTATTTT.

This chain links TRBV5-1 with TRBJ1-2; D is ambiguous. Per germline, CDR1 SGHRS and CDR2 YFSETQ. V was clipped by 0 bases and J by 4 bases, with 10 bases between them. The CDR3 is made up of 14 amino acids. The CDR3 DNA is TGCGCCAGCAGCTTGGCGTCTGAGGTCTATGGCTACACCTTC. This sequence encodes CASSLASEVYGYTF.

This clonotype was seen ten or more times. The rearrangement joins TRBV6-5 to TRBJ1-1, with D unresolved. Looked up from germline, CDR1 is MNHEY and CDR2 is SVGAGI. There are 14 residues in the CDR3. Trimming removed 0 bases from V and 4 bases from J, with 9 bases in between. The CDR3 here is CASSYSTAPTEAFF. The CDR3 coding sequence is TGTGCCAGCAGTTACTCGACCGCACCCACTGAAGCTTTCTTT.

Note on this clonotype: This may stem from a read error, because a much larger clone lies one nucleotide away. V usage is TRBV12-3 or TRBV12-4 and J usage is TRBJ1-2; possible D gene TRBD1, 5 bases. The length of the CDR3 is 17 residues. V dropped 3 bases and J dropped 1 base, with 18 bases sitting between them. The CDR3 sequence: CASSLWGRDNHNYGYTF. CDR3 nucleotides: TGTGCCAGCAGTTTGTGGGGCAGGGATAATCATAACTATGGCTACACCTTC.

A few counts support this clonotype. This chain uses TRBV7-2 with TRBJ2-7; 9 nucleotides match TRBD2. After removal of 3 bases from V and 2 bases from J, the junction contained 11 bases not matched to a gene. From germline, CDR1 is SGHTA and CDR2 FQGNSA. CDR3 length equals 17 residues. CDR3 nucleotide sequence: TGTGCCAGCAGCTTCCTACCTAGCGGGATCGGGACCTACGAGCAGTACTTC. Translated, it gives CASSFLPSGIGTYEQYF.

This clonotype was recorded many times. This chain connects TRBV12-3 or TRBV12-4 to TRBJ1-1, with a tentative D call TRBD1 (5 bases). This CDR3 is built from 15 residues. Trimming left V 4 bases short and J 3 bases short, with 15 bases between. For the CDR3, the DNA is TGTGCCAGCAGTTCATACAGGTCCGAGCACACTGAAGCTTTCTTT. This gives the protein CASSSYRSEHTEAFF.